The 18 T cell receptor beta chains below all came from one sample that was sequenced in a study of T-cell reconstitution after alpha-beta-depleted transplantation in children. Unique molecular identifiers tagged the TCRbeta library. Each CDR3 protein is one row after TCRdb ran MiXCR on the PCR reads. The sample has 250,000 or so distinct CDR3 sequences, more than 20% seen once; the top ten hold about 5%. This specimen consisted of PBMCs, mostly from graft donor cells, obtained 360 days after TCRalphabeta/CD19-depleted stem cell transplant. These receptors were collected from a female patient aged 2-15 years who had a stem cell transplant for congenital amegakaryocytic thrombocytopenia, so the T cells may come from the graft donor.

V gene TRBV28 combines with J gene TRBJ1-5; 9 bases map to TRBD1. CDR3 size: 16 residues. V shed 6 bases and J 6 bases; nucleotides not matched to a gene: 12. Germline V lookup: CDR1 MDHEN, CDR2 SYDVKM. The CDR3 nucleotides read TGTGCCAGCAGGAGGAACCCCGGACAGGGGACTCAGCCCCAGCATTTT. Translated, it gives CASRRNPGQGTQPQHF.

This clonotype was seen a handful of times. The rearrangement joins TRBV7-9 to TRBJ2-6; TRBD2 matches 11 bases. Germline CDR1 is SEHNR and CDR2 is FQNEAQ (reference sequence). V lost 5 bases and J lost 3; bases outside the gene matches: 6. The CDR3 spans 17 residues. The CDR3 sequence is CASSPRLAGNGANVLTF. The CDR3 bases are TGTGCCAGCAGCCCAAGACTAGCGGGAAATGGGGCCAACGTCCTGACTTTC.

The chain has TRBV7-9 and TRBJ2-1; 7 bases are shared with TRBD2. CDR1 is SEHNR and CDR2 is FQNEAQ in the germline V gene (reference sequence). V was clipped by 3 bases and J by 7 bases; unmatched bases: 15. The CDR3 is 17 residues long. CDR3 region: CASSLVAGKTRWNEQFF. CDR3 nucleotides: TGTGCCAGCAGCTTGGTAGCGGGCAAGACCCGTTGGAATGAGCAGTTCTTC.

The V and J genes are TRBV12-3 or TRBV12-4 and TRBJ2-1; 11 nucleotides agree with TRBD2. Trimming cost V 6 bases and J 7 bases; bases outside gene matches: 8. The CDR3 covers 15 residues. CDR3 DNA sequence: TGTGCCAGCAGCCCCACTAGCGGGGGTTGGAATGAGCAGTTCTTC. Translation gives CASSPTSGGWNEQFF.

This clonotype has just a few counts. The rearrangement uses TRBV28 and TRBJ2-7, with 8 positions matching TRBD2. CDR3 length equals 15 residues. CDR1 is MDHEN and CDR2 is SYDVKM in the germline V gene. The trim removed 4 bases at V and 4 bases at J, leaving 9 bases unmatched. In DNA, the CDR3 is TGTGCCAGCAGTTCGGGGGGGGGCGAGGCATACGAGCAGTACTTC. Translation: CASSSGGGEAYEQYF.

This clonotype was counted a few times. The chain carries TRBV6-1 and TRBJ1-5; the D gene is possibly TRBD1 (6 bases). Germline values: CDR1 MNHNS, CDR2 SASEGT. CDR3 length: 13 residues. V lost 8 bases, J lost 0 bases, and 8 bases lay in between. In DNA form, the CDR3 reads TGTGCCAGCCGGGGACATAGCAATCAGCCCCAGCATTTT. Translation: CASRGHSNQPQHF.

Of note for this clonotype: At one end, the junction sequence differs from germline, possibly due to a read error. The rearrangement uses TRBV20-1 and TRBJ2-3; no clear D gene. Germline V gene lookup returns CDR1 DFQATT and CDR2 SNEGSKA (reference sequence). There are 14 residues in the CDR3. This CDR3 is CSARAIPSTDTQYF. The CDR3 nucleotides read TGCAGTGCGAGAGCGATCCCTAGCACAGATACGCAGTATTTT.

This clonotype turned up a few times. The genes are TRBV5-1 and TRBJ2-7; TRBD1 matches 7 bases. CDR1 and CDR2 (germline): SGHRS, YFSETQ. This CDR3 is 16 amino acids long. The junction had 17 bases not matched to a gene; V was cut back by 9 bases and J by 2 bases. The CDR3 sequence is CATLYLAQGPPYEQYF. CDR3 coding DNA: TGCGCCACCCTTTATTTGGCACAGGGGCCACCCTACGAGCAGTACTTC.

This clonotype was seen a few times. The genes are TRBV12-3 or TRBV12-4 and TRBJ2-5; TRBD2 might be the D (7 bases). Trimming left V 4 bases short and J 4 bases short, with 10 bases between. This CDR3 region has 13 residues. The CDR3 loop is CASSWGGRETQYF. The DNA for the CDR3 is TGTGCCAGCAGTTGGGGGGGGCGAGAGACCCAGTACTTC.

This clonotype was counted a few times. This chain connects TRBV6-1 to TRBJ1-5; tentatively, D is TRBD1 (6 bases). V dropped 5 bases and J dropped 4 bases, with 15 bases sitting between them. Looked up from germline, CDR1 is MNHNS and CDR2 is SASEGT. The length of the CDR3 is 15 residues. The CDR3 DNA reads TGTGCCAGCAGTATAAGAGGGGGACGGAATCAGCCCCAGCATTTT. Translation gives CASSIRGGRNQPQHF.

V is TRBV4-1 and J is TRBJ2-1; D may be TRBD2 (5 bases). The V gene's germline CDR1 is MGHRA and CDR2 YSYEKL. The CDR3 totals 15 residues. Trimming pared 4 bases from V and 4 bases from J, leaving 14 bases between. The CDR3 spells CASSLTGLFYNEQFF. The CDR3, as DNA: TGCGCCAGCAGCCTGACTGGACTCTTTTACAATGAGCAGTTCTTC.

This chain links TRBV7-3 with TRBJ2-3; TRBD2 agrees at 8 bases. The CDR3 is made up of 15 amino acids. Germline V lookup: CDR1 SGHTA, CDR2 FQGTGA. Unmatched junction bases numbered 4, after V lost 2 bases and J lost 3 bases. For the CDR3, the DNA is TGTGCCAGCAGCTTAGTTAGCGGGAAGACAGATACGCAGTATTTT. This encodes CASSLVSGKTDTQYF. The full variable domain, rest sourced from reference TRBV7-3 and TRBJ2-3, is GAGVSQTPSNKVTEKGKYVELRCDPISGHTALYWYRQSLGQGPEFLIYFQGTGAADDSGLPNDRFFAVRPEGSVSTLKIQRTERGDSAVYLCASSLVSGKTDTQYFGPGTRLTVL.

This clonotype was recorded a few times. The rearrangement joins TRBV6-2 or TRBV6-3 to TRBJ2-7, with TRBD2 matching 8 bases. From germline, CDR1 is MNHEY and CDR2 SVGEGT. The CDR3 has 14 amino acids. V gave up 7 bases and J gave up 2 bases; unmatched junction bases: 7. The CDR3 DNA follows: TGTGCCAGCACCAAGGGACTAGACCCCTACGAGCAGTACTTC. Its protein is CASTKGLDPYEQYF.

This clonotype came up a few times. The chain links TRBV3-1 to TRBJ2-5, with TRBD2 matching 7 bases. CDR3 length: 14 amino acids. The germline CDR1 and CDR2 sequences are LGHDT and YNNKEL (reference sequence). V was pared by 8 bases and J by 0 bases, with 6 bases of the junction left unmatched. CDR3: CASRQRGNQETQYF. The CDR3 bases are TGTGCCAGCCGTCAGCGGGGAAACCAAGAGACCCAGTACTTC.

V is TRBV5-5 and J is TRBJ1-5; TRBD1 agrees at 7 bases. V was clipped by 4 bases and J by 5 bases; unmatched bases: 9. The CDR3 is made up of 15 amino acids. CDR1 is SGHKS, CDR2 YYEKEE, per germline (reference sequence). The CDR3 nucleotides are TGTGCCAGCAGCCTGGGAGGGGGCACTTATCAGCCCCAGCATTTT. This gives the protein CASSLGGGTYQPQHF. The variable domain in full, with the rest retrieved from reference TRBV5-5 and TRBJ1-5, is DAGVTQSPTHLIKTRGQQVTLRCSPISGHKSVSWYQQVLGQGPQFIFQYYEKEERGRGNFPDRFSARQFPNYSSELNVNALLLGDSALYLCASSLGGGTYQPQHFGDGTRLSIL.

This clonotype has only one observation. The rearrangement uses TRBV5-6 and TRBJ1-2, with D possibly matching TRBD1 (6 bases). CDR1 is SGHDT and CDR2 is YYEEEE in the germline V gene. V lost 5 bases and J 0 bases, leaving 11 bases between the germline ends. The CDR3 loop spans 14 amino acids. The DNA of the CDR3 is TGTGCCAGCAGGCAGGGGACCCCTAACTATGGCTACACCTTC. This gives the protein CASRQGTPNYGYTF.

The gene calls are TRBV7-9 and TRBJ2-1; D gene ambiguous. The CDR3 sequence is 17 residues long. V was shortened by 1 base and J by 8 bases, with 21 bases between the two germline ends. CDR1 is SEHNR, CDR2 FQNEAQ, per germline (reference sequence). The CDR3 DNA sequence: TGTGCCAGCAGCTTAGTGGCCGCTCTGACTGTTGGGGATGAGCAGTTCTTC. Translated, it gives CASSLVAALTVGDEQFF.

This clonotype has at least ten counts. This chain links TRBV20-1 with TRBJ1-5; D is unresolved. The germline V and J ends were trimmed by 6 bases and 3 bases, with 12 bases remaining between them. Germline CDR1 is DFQATT and CDR2 is SNEGSKA (reference sequence). The CDR3 has 13 residues. The CDR3, as DNA: TGCAGTGCCATGAACGGGATCAATCAGCCCCAGCATTTT. It is translated as CSAMNGINQPQHF.